The sequence of this T cell receptor beta chain was determined in a study of blood T cell repertoires in COVID-19. Germline CDR1 SGHNT, CDR2 YYREEE (reference sequence). Trimming left V 4 bases short and J 3 bases short, with 7 bases between. This CDR3 spans 12 amino acids. TCRdb keeps only in-frame clones here, not all; method: immunoSEQ multiplex PCR. The table shows 380,000 or so clones, with around 90% occurring only once. This chain connects TRBV5-4 to TRBJ1-1, with D unclear. This sequence originates from a man aged 35 to 55 with acute or convalescent COVID-19. Sequencing was done on a sample of peripheral blood. The CDR3 loop is CASSGQDTEAFF. The DNA of the CDR3 is TGTGCCAGCAGCGGGCAGGACACTGAAGCTTTCTTT.